This T cell receptor beta chain was sequenced for a study of T-cell memory formation after mild COVID-19. Study overall: The two donors had largely donor-specific TCR clusters. Study-wide findings and caveats: Second-wave clones with a day 37 peak had unconfirmed SARS-CoV-2 specificity.

A note on this clonotype: Antigen specificity is unknown.

The CDR3 spans 14 residues. Germline V CDR1 and CDR2: SGHTA, FQGNSA. The V gene lost 2 bases and the J gene lost 1 base, with 8 bases spanning the gap. One entry per CDR3 protein, called by TCRdb with MiXCR from the 5' RACE reads. The sample has a few hundred thousand distinct CDR3 sequences, about 10% seen once. The receptor was derived from a man between 18 and 29 years old who had mild COVID-19 (a few samples of this study predate the infection). Cell type and time point are not known. The V gene is TRBV7-2, the J gene TRBJ2-5; D gene unclear. The material sequenced was PBMCs or a T cell subset sorted from them (not recorded which). CDR3 DNA: TGTGCCAGCAGCTTAATGCGGCTCCAAGAGACCCAGTACTTC. Its translation: CASSLMRLQETQYF.